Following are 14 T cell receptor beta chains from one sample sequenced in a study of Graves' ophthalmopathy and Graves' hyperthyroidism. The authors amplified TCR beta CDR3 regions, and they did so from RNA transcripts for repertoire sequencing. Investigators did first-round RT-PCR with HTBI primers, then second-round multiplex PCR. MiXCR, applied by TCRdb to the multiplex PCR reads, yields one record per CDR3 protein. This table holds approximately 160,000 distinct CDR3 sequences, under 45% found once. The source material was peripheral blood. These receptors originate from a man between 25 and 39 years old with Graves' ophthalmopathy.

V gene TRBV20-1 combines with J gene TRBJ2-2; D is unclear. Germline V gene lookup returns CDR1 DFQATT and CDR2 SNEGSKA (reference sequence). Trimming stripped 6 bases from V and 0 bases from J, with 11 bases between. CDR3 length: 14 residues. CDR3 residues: CSAIEKANTGELFF. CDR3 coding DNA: TGCAGTGCAATCGAGAAAGCGAACACCGGGGAGCTGTTTTTT.

For the CDR3, the DNA is TGTGCCAGCAGTTCCCCCGGGACAGCTAACAATCAGCCCCAGCATTTT. Amino acid sequence: CASSSPGTANNQPQHF. V is TRBV6-5 and J is TRBJ1-5, with 7 bases lining up with TRBD1. V dropped 4 bases and J dropped 3; count of bases not matched to a gene: 9. Germline values: CDR1 MNHEY, CDR2 SVGAGI. This CDR3 has 16 residues.

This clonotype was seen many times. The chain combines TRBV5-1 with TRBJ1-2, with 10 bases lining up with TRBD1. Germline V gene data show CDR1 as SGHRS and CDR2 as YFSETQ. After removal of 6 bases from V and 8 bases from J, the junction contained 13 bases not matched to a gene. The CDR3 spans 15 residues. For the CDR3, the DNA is TGCGCCAGCACTTTCTTTGGTGGGACAGGGGACGGCTACACCTTC. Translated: CASTFFGGTGDGYTF. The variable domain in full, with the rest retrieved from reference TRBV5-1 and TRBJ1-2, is KAGVTQTPRYLIKTRGQQVTLSCSPISGHRSVSWYQQTPGQGLQFLFEYFSETQRNKGNFPGRFSGRQFSNSRSEMNVSTLELGDSALYLCASTFFGGTGDGYTFGSGTRLTVV.

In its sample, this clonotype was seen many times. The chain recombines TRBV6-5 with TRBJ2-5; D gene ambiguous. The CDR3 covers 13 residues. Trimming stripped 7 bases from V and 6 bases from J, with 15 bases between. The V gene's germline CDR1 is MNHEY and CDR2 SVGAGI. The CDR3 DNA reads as TGTGCCAGCACTTCTGACGTTAGCAAGACCCAGTACTTC. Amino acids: CASTSDVSKTQYF.

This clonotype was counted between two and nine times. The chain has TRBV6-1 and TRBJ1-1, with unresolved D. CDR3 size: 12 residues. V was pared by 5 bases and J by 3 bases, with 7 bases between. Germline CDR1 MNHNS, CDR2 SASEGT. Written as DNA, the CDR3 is TGTGCCAGCAGTACCGCCGACACTGAAGCTTTCTTT. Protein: CASSTADTEAFF.

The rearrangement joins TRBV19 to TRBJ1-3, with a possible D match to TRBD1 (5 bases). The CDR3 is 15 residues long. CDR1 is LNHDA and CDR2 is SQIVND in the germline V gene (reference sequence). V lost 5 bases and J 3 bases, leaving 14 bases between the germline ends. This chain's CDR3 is CASSAQGVFGNTIYF. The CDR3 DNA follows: TGTGCCAGTAGTGCTCAGGGAGTATTTGGAAACACCATATATTTT.

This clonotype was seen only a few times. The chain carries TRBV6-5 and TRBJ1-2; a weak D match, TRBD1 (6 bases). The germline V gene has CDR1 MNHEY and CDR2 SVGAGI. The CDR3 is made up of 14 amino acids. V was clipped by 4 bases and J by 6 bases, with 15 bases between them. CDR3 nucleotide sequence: TGTGCCAGCAGTTTTCGGGGGGGCTTGGATGGCTACACCTTC. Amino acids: CASSFRGGLDGYTF.

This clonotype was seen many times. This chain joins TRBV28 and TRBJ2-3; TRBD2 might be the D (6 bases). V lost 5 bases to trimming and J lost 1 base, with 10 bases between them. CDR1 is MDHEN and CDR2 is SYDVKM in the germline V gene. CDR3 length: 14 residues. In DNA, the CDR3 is TGTGCCAGCAGTAAGCGGGTTGGCACAGATACGCAGTATTTT. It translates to CASSKRVGTDTQYF.

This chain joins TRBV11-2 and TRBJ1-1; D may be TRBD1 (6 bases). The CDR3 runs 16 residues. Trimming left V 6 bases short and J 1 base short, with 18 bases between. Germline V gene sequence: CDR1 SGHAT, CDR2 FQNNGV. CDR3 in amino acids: CASRYTGFLSNTEAFF. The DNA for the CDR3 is TGTGCCAGCAGGTACACAGGGTTCCTTTCGAACACTGAAGCTTTCTTT.

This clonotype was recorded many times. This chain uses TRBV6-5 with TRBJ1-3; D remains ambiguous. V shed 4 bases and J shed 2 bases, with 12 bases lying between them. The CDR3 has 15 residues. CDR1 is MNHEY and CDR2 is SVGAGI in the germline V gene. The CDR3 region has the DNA TGTGCCAGCAGTTCCATGAGGGCCCCTGGAAACACCATATATTTT. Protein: CASSSMRAPGNTIYF.

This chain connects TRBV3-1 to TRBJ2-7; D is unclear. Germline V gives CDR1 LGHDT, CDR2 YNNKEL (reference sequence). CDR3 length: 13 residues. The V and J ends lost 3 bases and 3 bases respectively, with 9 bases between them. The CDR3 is CASSQDLLYEQYF. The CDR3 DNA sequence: TGTGCCAGCAGCCAGGACCTACTCTACGAGCAGTACTTC.

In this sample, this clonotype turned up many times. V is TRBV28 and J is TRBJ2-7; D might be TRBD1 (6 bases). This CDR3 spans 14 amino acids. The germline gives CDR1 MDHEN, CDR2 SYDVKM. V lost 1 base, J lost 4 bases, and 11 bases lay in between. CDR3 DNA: TGTGCCAGCAGTTTATCTGGGGGCCAATACGAGCAGTACTTC. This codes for CASSLSGGQYEQYF.

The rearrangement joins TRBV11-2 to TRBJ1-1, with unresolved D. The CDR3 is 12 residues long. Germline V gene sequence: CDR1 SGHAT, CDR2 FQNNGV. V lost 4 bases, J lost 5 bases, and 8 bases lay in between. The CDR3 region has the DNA TGTGCCAGCAGCTCTTTTCGAACTGAAGCTTTCTTT. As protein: CASSSFRTEAFF.

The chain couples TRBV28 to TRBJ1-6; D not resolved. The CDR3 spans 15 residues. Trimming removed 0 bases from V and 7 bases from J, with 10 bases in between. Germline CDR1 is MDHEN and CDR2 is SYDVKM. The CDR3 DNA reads TGTGCCAGCAGTTTATGGGGCAGAAACAATTCACCCCTCCACTTT. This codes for CASSLWGRNNSPLHF.